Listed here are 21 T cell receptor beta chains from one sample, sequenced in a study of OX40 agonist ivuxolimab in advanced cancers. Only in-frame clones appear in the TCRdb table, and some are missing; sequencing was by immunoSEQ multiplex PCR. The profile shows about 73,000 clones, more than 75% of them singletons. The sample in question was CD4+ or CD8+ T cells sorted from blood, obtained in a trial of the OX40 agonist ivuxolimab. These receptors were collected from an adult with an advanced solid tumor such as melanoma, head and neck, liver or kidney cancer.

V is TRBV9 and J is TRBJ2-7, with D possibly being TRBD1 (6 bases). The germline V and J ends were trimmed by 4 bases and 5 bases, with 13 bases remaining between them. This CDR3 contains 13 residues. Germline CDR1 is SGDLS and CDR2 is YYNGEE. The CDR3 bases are TGTGCCAGCAGCACAACAGGGTTCGACGAGCAGTACTTC. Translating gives CASSTTGFDEQYF. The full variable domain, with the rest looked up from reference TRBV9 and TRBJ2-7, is DSGVTQTPKHLITATGQRVTLRCSPRSGDLSVYWYQQSLDQGLQFLIQYYNGEERAKGNILERFSAQQFPDLHSELNLSSLELGDSALYFCASSTTGFDEQYFGPGTRLTVT.

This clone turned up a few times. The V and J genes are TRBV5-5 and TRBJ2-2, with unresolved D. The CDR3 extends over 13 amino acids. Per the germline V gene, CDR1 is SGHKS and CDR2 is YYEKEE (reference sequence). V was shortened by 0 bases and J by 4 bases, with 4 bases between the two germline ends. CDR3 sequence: CASSLGGTGELFF. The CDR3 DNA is TGTGCCAGCAGCTTGGGGGGCACCGGGGAGCTGTTTTTT.

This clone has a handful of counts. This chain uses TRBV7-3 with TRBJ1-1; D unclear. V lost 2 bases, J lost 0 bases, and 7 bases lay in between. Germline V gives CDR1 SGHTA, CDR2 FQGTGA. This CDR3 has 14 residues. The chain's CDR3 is CASSLEGLNTEAFF. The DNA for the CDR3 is TGTGCCAGCAGCTTAGAGGGCCTGAACACTGAAGCTTTCTTT.

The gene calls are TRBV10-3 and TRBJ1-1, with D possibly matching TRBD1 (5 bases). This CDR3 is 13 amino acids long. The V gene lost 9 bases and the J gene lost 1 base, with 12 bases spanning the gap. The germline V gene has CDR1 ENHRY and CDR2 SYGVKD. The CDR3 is CAIAGTENTEAFF. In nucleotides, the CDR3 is TGTGCCATTGCCGGGACTGAGAACACTGAAGCTTTCTTT.

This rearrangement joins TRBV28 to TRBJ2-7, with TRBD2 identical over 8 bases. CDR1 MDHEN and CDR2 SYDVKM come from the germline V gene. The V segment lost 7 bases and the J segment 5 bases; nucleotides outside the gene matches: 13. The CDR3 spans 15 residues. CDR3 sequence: CASKLGGLVYHEQYF. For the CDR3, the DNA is TGTGCCAGCAAGTTAGGGGGACTAGTTTACCACGAGCAGTACTTC.

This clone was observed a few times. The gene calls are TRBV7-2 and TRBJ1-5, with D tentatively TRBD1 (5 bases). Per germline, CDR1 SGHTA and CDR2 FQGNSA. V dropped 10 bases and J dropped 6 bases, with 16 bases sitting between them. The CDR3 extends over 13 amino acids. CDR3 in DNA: TGTGCCACCACGGTAGAGGGGCCTCAGCCCCAGCATTTT. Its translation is CATTVEGPQPQHF.

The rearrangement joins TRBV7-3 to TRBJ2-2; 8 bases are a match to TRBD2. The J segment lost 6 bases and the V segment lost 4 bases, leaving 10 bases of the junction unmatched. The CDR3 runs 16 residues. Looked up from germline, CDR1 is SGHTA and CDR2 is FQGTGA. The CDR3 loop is CASSSPTGTSPGELFF. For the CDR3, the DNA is TGTGCCAGCAGCTCACCTACCGGGACTAGTCCCGGGGAGCTGTTTTTT.

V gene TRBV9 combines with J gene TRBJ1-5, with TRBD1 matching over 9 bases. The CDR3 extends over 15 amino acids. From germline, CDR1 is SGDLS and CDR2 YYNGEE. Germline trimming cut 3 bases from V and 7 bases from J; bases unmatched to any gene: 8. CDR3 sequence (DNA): TGTGCCAGCAGCGGACCCGGGACAGGGCAGCAGCCCCAGCATTTT. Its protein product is CASSGPGTGQQPQHF.

The CDR3 region is CASSSQGGGRTEAFF. DNA for the CDR3: TGTGCCAGCAGCTCCCAGGGAGGGGGGAGGACTGAAGCTTTCTTT. The chain is built from TRBV7-2 and TRBJ1-1; weak D call: TRBD1 (6 bases). This CDR3 comprises 15 residues. Trimming cost V 4 bases and J 5 bases, with 17 bases left between them. Per germline, CDR1 SGHTA and CDR2 FQGNSA.

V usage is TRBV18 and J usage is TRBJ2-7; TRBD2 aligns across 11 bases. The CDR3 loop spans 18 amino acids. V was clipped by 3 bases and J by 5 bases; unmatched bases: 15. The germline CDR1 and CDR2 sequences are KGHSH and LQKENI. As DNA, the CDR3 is TGTGCCAGCTCACCCAAGGGCGGTAGCGGGAGGGTCTCAAACGAGCAGTACTTC. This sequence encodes CASSPKGGSGRVSNEQYF.

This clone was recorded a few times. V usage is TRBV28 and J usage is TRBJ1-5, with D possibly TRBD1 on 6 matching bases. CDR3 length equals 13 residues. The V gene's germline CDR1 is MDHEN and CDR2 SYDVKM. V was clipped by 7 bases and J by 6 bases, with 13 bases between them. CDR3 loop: CASIPGASQPQHF. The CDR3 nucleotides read TGTGCCAGCATCCCGGGGGCAAGTCAGCCCCAGCATTTT.

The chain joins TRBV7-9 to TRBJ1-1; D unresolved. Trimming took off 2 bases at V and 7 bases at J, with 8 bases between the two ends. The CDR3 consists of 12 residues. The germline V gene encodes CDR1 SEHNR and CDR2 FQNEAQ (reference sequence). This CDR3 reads CASSLSLGEAFF. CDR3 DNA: TGTGCCAGCAGCTTATCCTTAGGTGAAGCTTTCTTT.

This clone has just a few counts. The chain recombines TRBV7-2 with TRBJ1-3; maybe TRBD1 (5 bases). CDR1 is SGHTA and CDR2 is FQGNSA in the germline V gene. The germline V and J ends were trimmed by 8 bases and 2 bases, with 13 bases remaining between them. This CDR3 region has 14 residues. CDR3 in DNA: TGTGCCAGCTCCCAGGGTAGTGCTGGAAACACCATATATTTT. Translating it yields CASSQGSAGNTIYF.

Here the CDR3 DNA reads TGTGCCAGCAGCTTAACTAGCGGGGGATCCTACGAGCAGTACTTC. Residues: CASSLTSGGSYEQYF. The V gene is TRBV11-2, the J gene TRBJ2-7, with 11 positions matching TRBD2. The J segment lost 1 base and the V segment lost 2 bases, leaving 1 base of the junction unmatched. In germline, CDR1 is SGHAT, CDR2 FQNNGV. The CDR3 has 15 amino acids.

This CDR3 reads CASSSSTGSEFF. CDR3 DNA: TGTGCCAGCAGTTCGAGTACAGGGAGTGAGTTCTTC. This chain links TRBV28 with TRBJ2-1; maybe TRBD1 (6 bases). V lost 4 bases and J 14 bases, leaving 15 bases between the germline ends. CDR1 and CDR2 from the germline V gene are MDHEN and SYDVKM. The CDR3 has 12 residues.

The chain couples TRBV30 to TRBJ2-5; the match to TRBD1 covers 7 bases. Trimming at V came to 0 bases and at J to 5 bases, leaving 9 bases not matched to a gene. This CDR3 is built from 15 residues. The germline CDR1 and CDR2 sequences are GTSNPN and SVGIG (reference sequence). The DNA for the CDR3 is TGTGCCTGGAGTGTCCACAGGGGACCGACGGAGACCCAGTACTTC. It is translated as CAWSVHRGPTETQYF.

CDR3 amino acids: CASSTGQLNEKLFF. CDR3 sequence (DNA): TGTGCCAGTAGTACGGGACAGCTAAATGAAAAACTGTTTTTT. The chain uses TRBV19 and TRBJ1-4, with 7 bases fitting TRBD1. Germline-derived CDR1 and CDR2 are LNHDA and SQIVND (reference sequence). The length of the CDR3 is 14 residues. Unmatched junction bases numbered 4, after V lost 4 bases and J lost 5 bases.

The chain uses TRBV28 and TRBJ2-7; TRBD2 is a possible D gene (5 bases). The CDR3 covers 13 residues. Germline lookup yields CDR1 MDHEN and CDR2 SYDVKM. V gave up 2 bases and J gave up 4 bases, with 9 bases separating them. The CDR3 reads CASSLGLAYEQYF. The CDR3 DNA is TGTGCCAGCAGTTTAGGGCTAGCTTACGAGCAGTACTTC.

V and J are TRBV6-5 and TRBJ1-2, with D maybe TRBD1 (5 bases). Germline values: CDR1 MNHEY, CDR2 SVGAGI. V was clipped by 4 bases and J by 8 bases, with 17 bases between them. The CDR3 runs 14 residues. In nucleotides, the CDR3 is TGTGCCAGCAGTTTTTCCTCAGGGTATCAAGGCTACACCTTC. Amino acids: CASSFSSGYQGYTF.

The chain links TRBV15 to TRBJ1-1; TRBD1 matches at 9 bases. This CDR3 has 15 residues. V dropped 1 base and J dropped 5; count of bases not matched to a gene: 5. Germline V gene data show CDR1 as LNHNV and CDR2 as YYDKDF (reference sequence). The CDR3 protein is CATSRAKDRGTEAFF. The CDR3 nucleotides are TGTGCCACCAGCAGAGCTAAGGACAGGGGTACTGAAGCTTTCTTT.

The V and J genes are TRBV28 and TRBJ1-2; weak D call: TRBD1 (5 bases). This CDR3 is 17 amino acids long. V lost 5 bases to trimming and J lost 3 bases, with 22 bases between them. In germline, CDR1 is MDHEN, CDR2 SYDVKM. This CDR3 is CASSIAGGPEGHYGYTF. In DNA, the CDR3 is TGTGCCAGCAGTATTGCGGGGGGACCGGAGGGGCACTATGGCTACACCTTC.